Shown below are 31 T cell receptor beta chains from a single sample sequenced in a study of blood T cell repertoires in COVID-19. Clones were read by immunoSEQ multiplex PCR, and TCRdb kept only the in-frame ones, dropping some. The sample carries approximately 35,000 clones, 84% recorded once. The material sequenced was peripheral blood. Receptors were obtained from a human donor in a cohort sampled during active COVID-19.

DNA for the CDR3: TGTGCCACCAGTGAAGGGGGAAATTTTTACAATGAGCAGTTCTTC. Translation: CATSEGGNFYNEQFF. The chain couples TRBV24-1 to TRBJ2-1; D is perhaps TRBD1 (6 bases). The CDR3 has 15 residues. Germline V gene data show CDR1 as KGHDR and CDR2 as SFDVKD. The V gene lost 4 bases and the J gene lost 4 bases, with 13 bases spanning the gap.

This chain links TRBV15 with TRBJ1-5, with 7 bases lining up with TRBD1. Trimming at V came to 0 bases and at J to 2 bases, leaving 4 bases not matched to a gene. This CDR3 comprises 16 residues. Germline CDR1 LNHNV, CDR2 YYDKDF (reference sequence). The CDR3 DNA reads TGTGCCACCAGCAGAGACAGGGGGTTGGGCAATCAGCCCCAGCATTTT. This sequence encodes CATSRDRGLGNQPQHF.

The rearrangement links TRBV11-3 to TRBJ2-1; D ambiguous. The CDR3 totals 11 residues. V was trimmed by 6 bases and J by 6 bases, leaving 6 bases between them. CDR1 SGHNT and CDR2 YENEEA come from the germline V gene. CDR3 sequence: CASSGPNEQFF. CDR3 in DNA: TGTGCCAGCAGTGGGCCCAATGAGCAGTTCTTC.

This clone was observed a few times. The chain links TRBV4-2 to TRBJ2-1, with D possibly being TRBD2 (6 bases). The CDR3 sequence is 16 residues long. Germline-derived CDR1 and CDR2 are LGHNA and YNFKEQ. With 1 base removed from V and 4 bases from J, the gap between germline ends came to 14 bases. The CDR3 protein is CASSQGSAGRYNEQFF. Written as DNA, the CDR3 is TGTGCCAGCAGCCAAGGTTCCGCGGGGCGGTACAATGAGCAGTTCTTC.

The CDR3 loop reads CASSYDDRGGYTF. The CDR3 region has the DNA TGTGCCAGCAGTTACGATGACAGGGGAGGCTACACCTTC. The chain joins TRBV6-5 to TRBJ1-2; TRBD1 matches at 8 bases. CDR1 and CDR2 (germline): MNHEY, SVGAGI. This CDR3 has 13 amino acids. With V trimmed by 2 bases and J by 8 bases, 4 bases remained unmatched.

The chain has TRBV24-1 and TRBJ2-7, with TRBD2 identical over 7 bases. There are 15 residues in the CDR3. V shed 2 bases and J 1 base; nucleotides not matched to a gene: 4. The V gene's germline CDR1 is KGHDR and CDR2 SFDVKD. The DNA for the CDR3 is TGTGCCACCAGTGATTCTTGGGGACTATCCTACGAGCAGTACTTC. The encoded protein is CATSDSWGLSYEQYF.

CDR3 amino acids: CASTQQGLGETQYF. CDR3 DNA: TGTGCCAGCACCCAACAGGGGTTAGGGGAGACCCAGTACTTC. V usage is TRBV2 and J usage is TRBJ2-5, with TRBD1 matching 7 bases. The CDR3 is 14 residues long. Germline V gene sequence: CDR1 SNHLY, CDR2 FYNNEI. The junction had 10 bases not matched to a gene; V was cut back by 7 bases and J by 5 bases.

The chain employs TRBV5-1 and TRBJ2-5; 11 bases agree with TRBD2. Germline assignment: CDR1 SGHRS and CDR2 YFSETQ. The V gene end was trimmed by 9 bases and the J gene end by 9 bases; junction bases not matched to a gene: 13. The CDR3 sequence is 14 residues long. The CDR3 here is CATKRTSGPGAQYF. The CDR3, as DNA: TGCGCCACCAAACGGACTAGCGGGCCCGGGGCCCAGTACTTC.

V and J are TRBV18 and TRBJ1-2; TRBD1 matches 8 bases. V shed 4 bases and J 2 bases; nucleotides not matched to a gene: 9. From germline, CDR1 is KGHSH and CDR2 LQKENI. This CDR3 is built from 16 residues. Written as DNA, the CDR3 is TGTGCCAGCTCACGAGGGACAGGACCCTCCAACTATGGCTACACCTTC. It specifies CASSRGTGPSNYGYTF.

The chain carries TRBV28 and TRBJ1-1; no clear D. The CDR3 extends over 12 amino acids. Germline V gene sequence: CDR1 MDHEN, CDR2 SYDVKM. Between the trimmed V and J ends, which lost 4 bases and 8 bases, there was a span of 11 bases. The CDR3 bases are TGTGCCAGCAGTTCTATGCCCGAAGAAGCTTTCTTT. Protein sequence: CASSSMPEEAFF.

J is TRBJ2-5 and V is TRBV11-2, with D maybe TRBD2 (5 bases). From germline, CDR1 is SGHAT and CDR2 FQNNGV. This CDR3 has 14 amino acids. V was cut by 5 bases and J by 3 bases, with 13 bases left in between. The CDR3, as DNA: TGTGCCAGCAGCCCCCGGGATTGGAAAGAGACCCAGTACTTC. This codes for CASSPRDWKETQYF. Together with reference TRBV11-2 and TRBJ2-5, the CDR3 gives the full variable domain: EAGVAQSPRYKIIEKRQSVAFWCNPISGHATLYWYQQILGQGPKLLIQFQNNGVVDDSQLPKDRFSAERLKGVDSTLKIQPAKLEDSAVYLCASSPRDWKETQYFGPGTRLLVL.

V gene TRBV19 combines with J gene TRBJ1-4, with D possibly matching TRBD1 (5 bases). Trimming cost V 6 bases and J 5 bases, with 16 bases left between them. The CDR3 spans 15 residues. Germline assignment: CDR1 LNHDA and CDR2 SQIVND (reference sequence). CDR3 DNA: TGTGCCAGTAGAGCGCCGGGACTACGAAATGAAAAACTGTTTTTT. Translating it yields CASRAPGLRNEKLFF.

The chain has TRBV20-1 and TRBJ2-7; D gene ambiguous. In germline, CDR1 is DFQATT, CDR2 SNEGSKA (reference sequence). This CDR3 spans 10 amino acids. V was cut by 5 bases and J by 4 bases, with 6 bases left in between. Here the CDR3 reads CSAPRYEQYF. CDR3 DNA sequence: TGCAGTGCTCCGAGGTACGAGCAGTACTTC.

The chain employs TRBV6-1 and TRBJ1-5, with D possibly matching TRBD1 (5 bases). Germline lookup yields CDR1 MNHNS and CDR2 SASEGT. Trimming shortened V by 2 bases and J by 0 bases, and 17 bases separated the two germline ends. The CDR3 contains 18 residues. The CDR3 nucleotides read TGTGCCAGCAGTGAAAATAGCCCAGGGAAGTATAGCAATCAGCCCCAGCATTTT. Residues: CASSENSPGKYSNQPQHF.

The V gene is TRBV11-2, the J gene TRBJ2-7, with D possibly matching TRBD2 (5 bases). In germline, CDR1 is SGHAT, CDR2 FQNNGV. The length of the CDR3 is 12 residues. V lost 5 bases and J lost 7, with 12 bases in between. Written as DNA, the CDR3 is TGTGCCAGCAGCCCCTTCGAGGGAGAGCAGTACTTC. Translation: CASSPFEGEQYF.

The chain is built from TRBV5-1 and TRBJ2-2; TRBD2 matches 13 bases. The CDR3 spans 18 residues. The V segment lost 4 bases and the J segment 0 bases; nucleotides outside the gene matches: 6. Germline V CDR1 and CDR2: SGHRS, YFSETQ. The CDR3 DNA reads TGCGCCAGCAGCCGTAAAGGACTAGCGGGGGCGAACACCGGGGAGCTGTTTTTT. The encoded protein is CASSRKGLAGANTGELFF.

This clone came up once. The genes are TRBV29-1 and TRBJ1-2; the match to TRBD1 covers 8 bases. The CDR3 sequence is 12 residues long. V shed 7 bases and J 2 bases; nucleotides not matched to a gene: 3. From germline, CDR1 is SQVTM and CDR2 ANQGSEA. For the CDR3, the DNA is TGCAGCGGGGGGACAGGCAACTATGGCTACACCTTC. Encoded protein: CSGGTGNYGYTF.

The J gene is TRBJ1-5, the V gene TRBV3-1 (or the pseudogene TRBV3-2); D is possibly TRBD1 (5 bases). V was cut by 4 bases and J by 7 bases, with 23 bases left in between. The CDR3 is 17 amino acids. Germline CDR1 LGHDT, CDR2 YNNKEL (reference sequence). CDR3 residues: CASSPRSLEAYRQPQHF. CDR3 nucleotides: TGTGCCAGCAGCCCCAGATCATTAGAAGCTTACAGGCAGCCCCAGCATTTT.

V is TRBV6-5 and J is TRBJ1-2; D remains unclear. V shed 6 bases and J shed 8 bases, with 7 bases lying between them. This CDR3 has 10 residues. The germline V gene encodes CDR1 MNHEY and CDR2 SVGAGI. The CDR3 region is CASRSFGYTF. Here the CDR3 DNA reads TGTGCCAGCAGGTCCTTCGGCTACACCTTC.

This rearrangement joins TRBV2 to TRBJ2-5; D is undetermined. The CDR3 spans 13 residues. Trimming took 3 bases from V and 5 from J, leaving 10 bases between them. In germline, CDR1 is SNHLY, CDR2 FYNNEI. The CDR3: CASSDERRETQYF. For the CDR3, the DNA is TGTGCCAGCAGTGATGAGCGTCGGGAGACCCAGTACTTC. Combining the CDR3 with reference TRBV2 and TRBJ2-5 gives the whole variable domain EPEVTQTPSHQVTQMGQEVILRCVPISNHLYFYWYRQILGQKVEFLVSFYNNEISEKSEIFDDQFSVERPDGSNFTLKIRSTKLEDSAMYFCASSDERRETQYFGPGTRLLVL.

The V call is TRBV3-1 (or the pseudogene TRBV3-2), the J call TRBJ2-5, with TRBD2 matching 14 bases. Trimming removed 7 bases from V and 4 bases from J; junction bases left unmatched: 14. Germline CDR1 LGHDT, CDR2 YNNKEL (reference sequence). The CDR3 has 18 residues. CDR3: CASTEARLAGGPGETQYF. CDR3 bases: TGTGCCAGCACCGAAGCCCGACTAGCGGGGGGGCCGGGAGAGACCCAGTACTTC.

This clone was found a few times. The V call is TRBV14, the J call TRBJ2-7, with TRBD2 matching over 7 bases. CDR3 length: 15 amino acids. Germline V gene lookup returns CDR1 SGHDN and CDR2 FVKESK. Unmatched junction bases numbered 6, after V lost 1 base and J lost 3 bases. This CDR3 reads CASSQGEGPGYEQYF. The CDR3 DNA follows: TGTGCCAGCAGCCAAGGGGAGGGCCCCGGCTACGAGCAGTACTTC.

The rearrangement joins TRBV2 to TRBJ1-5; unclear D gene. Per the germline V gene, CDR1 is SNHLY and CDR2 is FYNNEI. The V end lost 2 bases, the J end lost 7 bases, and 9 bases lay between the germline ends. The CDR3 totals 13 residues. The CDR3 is CASSELVAQPQHF. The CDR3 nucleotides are TGTGCCAGCAGTGAATTAGTAGCCCAGCCCCAGCATTTT.

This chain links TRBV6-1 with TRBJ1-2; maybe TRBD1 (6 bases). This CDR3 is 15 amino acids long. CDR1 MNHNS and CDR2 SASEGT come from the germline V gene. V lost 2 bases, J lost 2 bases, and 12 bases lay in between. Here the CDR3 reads CASSEIYRVNYGYTF. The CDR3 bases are TGTGCCAGCAGTGAAATTTACAGGGTAAACTATGGCTACACCTTC.

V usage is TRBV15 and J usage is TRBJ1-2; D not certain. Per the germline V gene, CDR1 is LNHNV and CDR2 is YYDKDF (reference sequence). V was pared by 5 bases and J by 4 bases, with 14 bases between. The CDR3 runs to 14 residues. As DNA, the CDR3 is TGTGCCACCAGCGCAATGGTAGTGAGCTATGGCTACACCTTC. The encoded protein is CATSAMVVSYGYTF.

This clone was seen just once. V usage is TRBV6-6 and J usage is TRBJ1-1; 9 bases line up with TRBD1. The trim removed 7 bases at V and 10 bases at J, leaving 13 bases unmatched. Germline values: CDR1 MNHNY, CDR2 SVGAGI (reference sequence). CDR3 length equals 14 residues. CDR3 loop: CASNQFPGQGAAFF. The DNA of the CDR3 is TGTGCCAGCAATCAATTTCCGGGACAGGGTGCAGCTTTCTTT.

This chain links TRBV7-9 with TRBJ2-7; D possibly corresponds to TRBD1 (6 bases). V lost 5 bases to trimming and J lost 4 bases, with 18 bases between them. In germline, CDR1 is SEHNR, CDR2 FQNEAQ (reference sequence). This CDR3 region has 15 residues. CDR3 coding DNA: TGTGCCAGCAGCCCGCGCTTATCAACAGGGTACGAGCAGTACTTC. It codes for CASSPRLSTGYEQYF. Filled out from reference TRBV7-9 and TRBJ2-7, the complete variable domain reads DTGVSQNPRHKITKRGQNVTFRCDPISEHNRLYWYRQTLGQGPEFLTYFQNEAQLEKSRLLSDRFSAERPKGSFSTLEIQRTEQGDSAMYLCASSPRLSTGYEQYFGPGTRLTVT.

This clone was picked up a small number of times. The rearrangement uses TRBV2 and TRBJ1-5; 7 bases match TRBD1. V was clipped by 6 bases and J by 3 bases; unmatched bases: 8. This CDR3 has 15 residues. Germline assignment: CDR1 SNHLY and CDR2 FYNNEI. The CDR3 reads CASSFGGQANQPQHF. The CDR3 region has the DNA TGTGCCAGCAGCTTTGGCGGACAGGCCAATCAGCCCCAGCATTTT.

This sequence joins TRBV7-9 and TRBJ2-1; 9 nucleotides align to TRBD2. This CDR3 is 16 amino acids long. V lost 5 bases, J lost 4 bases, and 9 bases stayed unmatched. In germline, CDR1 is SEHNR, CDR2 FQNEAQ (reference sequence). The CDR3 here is CASSPPSGLAYNEQFF. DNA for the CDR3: TGTGCCAGCAGCCCCCCCTCGGGACTAGCTTACAATGAGCAGTTCTTC. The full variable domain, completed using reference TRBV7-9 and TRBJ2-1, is DTGVSQNPRHKITKRGQNVTFRCDPISEHNRLYWYRQTLGQGPEFLTYFQNEAQLEKSRLLSDRFSAERPKGSFSTLEIQRTEQGDSAMYLCASSPPSGLAYNEQFFGPGTRLTVL.

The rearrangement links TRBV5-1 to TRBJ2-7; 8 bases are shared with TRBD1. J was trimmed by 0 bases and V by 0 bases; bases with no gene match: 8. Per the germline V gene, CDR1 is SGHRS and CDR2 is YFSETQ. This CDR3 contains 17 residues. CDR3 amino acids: CASSLATGAEGSYEQYF. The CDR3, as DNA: TGCGCCAGCAGCTTGGCGACAGGGGCCGAGGGCTCCTACGAGCAGTACTTC.

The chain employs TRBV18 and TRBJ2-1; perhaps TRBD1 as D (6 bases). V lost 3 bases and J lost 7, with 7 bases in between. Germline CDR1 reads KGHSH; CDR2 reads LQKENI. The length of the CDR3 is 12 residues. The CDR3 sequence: CASSPQGNEQFF. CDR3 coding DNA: TGTGCCAGCTCACCCCAGGGGAATGAGCAGTTCTTC.